This T cell receptor (beta chain) was sequenced in a study of blood T cell repertoires in COVID-19. TCRdb keeps only in-frame clones here, not all; method: immunoSEQ multiplex PCR. In the table there are 7,000 to 9,500 clones, around 85% of which are singletons. The germline CDR1 and CDR2 sequences are SNHLY and FYNNEI. The CDR3 has 15 amino acids. V was trimmed by 10 bases and J by 0 bases, leaving 16 bases between them. The TCR comes from a human donor in a cohort sampled during active COVID-19. The gene calls are TRBV2 and TRBJ2-1; weak D call: TRBD1 (6 bases). Sequenced sample: peripheral blood. The CDR3 DNA reads TGTGCCATTCAACGGGACATCAGCTCCTACAATGAGCAGTTCTTC. Translating gives CAIQRDISSYNEQFF.